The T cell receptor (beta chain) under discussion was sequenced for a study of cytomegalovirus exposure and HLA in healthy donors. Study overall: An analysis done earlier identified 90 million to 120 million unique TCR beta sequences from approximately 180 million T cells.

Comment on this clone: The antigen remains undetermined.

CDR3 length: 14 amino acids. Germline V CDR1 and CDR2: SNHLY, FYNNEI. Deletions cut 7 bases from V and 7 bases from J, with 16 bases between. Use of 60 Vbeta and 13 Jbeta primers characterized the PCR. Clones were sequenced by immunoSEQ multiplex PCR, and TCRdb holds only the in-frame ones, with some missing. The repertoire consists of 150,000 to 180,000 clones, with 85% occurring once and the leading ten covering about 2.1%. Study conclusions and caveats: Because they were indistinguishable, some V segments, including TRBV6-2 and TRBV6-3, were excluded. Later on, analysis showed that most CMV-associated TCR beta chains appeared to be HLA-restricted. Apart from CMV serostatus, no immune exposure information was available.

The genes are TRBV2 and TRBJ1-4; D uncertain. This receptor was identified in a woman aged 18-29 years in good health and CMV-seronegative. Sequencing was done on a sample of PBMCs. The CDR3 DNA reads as TGTGCCAGCAAGGAGTCCGATAGCGGTGAAAAACTGTTTTTT. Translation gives CASKESDSGEKLFF. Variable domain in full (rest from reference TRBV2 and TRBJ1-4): EPEVTQTPSHQVTQMGQEVILRCVPISNHLYFYWYRQILGQKVEFLVSFYNNEISEKSEIFDDQFSVERPDGSNFTLKIRSTKLEDSAMYFCASKESDSGEKLFFGSGTQLSVL.